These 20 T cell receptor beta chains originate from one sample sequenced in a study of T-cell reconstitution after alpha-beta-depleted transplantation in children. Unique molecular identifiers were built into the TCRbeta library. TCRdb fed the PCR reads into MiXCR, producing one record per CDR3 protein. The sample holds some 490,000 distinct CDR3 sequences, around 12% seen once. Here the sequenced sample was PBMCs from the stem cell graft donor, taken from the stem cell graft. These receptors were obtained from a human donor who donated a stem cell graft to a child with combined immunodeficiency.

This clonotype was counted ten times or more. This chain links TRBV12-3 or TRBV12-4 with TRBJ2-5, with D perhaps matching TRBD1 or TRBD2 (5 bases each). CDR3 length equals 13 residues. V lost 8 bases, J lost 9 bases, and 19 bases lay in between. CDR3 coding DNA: TGTGCCAGCGCACTAGATTCATTGGGGGCCCAGTACTTC. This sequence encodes CASALDSLGAQYF.

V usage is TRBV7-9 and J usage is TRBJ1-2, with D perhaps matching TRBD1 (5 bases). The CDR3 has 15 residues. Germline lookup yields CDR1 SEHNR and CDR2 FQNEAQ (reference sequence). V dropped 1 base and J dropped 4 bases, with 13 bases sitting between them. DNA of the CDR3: TGTGCCAGCAGCTTAGGGCAGCAACAGGCCTATGGCTACACCTTC. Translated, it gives CASSLGQQQAYGYTF.

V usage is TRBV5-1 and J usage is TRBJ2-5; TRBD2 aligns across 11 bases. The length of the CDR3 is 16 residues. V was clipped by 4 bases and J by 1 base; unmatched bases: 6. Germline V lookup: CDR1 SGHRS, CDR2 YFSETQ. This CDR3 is CASSGLGTSGQETQYF. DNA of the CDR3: TGCGCCAGCAGCGGACTAGGGACTAGCGGCCAAGAGACCCAGTACTTC.

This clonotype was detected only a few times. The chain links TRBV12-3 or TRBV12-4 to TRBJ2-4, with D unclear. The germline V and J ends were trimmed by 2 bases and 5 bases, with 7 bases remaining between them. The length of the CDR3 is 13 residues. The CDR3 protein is CASSLLQQNIQYF. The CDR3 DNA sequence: TGTGCCAGCAGTTTATTACAACAAAACATTCAGTACTTC.

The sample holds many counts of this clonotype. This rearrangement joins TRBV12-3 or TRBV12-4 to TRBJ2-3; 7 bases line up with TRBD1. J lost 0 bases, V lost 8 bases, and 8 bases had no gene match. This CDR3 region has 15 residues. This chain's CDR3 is CASCKGALSTDTQYF. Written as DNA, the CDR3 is TGTGCCAGCTGTAAGGGGGCCCTAAGCACAGATACGCAGTATTTT.

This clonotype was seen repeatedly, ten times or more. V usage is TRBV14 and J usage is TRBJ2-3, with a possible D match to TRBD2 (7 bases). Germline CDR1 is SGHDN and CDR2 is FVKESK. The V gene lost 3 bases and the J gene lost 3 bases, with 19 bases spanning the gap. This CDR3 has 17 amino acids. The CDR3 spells CASSHQGGGGLTDTQYF. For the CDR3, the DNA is TGTGCCAGCAGCCACCAAGGAGGCGGGGGCTTGACAGATACGCAGTATTTT.

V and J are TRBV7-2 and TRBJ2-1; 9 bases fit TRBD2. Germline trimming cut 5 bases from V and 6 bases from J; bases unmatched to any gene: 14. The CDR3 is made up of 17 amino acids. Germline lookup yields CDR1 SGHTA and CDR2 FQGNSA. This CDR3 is CASSLRVGLAGSNEQFF. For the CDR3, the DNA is TGTGCCAGCAGCCTACGGGTAGGTCTAGCGGGAAGCAATGAGCAGTTCTTC. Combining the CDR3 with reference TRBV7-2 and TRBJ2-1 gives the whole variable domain GAGVSQSPSNKVTEKGKDVELRCDPISGHTALYWYRQSLGQGLEFLIYFQGNSAPDKSGLPSDRFSAERTGGSVSTLTIQRTQQEDSAVYLCASSLRVGLAGSNEQFFGPGTRLTVL.

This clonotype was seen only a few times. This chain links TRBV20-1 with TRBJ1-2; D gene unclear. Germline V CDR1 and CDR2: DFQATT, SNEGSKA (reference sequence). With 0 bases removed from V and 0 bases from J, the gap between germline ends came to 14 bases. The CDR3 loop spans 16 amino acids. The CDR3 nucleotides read TGCAGTGCTAGAGATCCGAGGGCGGGCGCTAACTATGGCTACACCTTC. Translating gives CSARDPRAGANYGYTF.

DNA for the CDR3: TGTGCCAGCAGTGAAACGGCAGGGACTCAGCCCCAGCATTTT. It translates to CASSETAGTQPQHF. The chain couples TRBV2 to TRBJ1-5; a weak D match, TRBD1 (5 bases). Looked up from germline, CDR1 is SNHLY and CDR2 is FYNNEI. This CDR3 is built from 14 residues. V lost 2 bases, J lost 6 bases, and 11 bases lay in between.

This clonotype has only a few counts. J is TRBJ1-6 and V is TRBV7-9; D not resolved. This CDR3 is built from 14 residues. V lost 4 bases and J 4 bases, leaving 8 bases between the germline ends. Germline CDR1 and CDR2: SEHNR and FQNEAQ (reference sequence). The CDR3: CASSSEQYNSPLHF. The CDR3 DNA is TGTGCCAGCAGCTCCGAACAGTATAATTCACCCCTCCACTTT.

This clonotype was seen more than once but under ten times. In DNA, the CDR3 is TGTGCCAGCAGCGCAGGGGGCGGGAATGAAAAACTGTTTTTT. It codes for CASSAGGGNEKLFF. The genes are TRBV9 and TRBJ1-4, with TRBD1 matching 8 bases. The CDR3 is 14 residues long. V gave up 3 bases and J gave up 5 bases; unmatched junction bases: 3. The germline V gene has CDR1 SGDLS and CDR2 YYNGEE. Filled out from reference TRBV9 and TRBJ1-4, the complete variable domain reads DSGVTQTPKHLITATGQRVTLRCSPRSGDLSVYWYQQSLDQGLQFLIQYYNGEERAKGNILERFSAQQFPDLHSELNLSSLELGDSALYFCASSAGGGNEKLFFGSGTQLSVL.

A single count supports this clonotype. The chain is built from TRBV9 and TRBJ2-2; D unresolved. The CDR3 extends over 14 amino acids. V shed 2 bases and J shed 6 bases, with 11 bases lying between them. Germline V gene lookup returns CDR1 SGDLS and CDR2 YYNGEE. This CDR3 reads CASSVVWEAGELFF. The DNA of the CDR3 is TGTGCCAGCAGCGTTGTGTGGGAAGCCGGGGAGCTGTTTTTT. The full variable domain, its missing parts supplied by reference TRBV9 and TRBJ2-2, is DSGVTQTPKHLITATGQRVTLRCSPRSGDLSVYWYQQSLDQGLQFLIQYYNGEERAKGNILERFSAQQFPDLHSELNLSSLELGDSALYFCASSVVWEAGELFFGEGSRLTVL.

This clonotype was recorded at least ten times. CDR3 region: CASSFGQNYEQYF. For the CDR3, the DNA is TGTGCCAGCAGCTTCGGGCAAAACTACGAGCAGTACTTC. The chain employs TRBV12-3 or TRBV12-4 and TRBJ2-7, with unresolved D. This CDR3 region has 13 residues. The V and J ends lost 6 bases and 3 bases respectively, with 12 bases between them.

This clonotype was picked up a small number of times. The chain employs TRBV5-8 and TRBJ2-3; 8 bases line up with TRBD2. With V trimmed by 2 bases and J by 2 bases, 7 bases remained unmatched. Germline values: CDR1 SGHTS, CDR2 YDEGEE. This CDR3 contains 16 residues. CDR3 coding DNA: TGTGCCAGCAGCTTACTTGCGGGGGGAGACACAGATACGCAGTATTTT. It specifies CASSLLAGGDTDTQYF.

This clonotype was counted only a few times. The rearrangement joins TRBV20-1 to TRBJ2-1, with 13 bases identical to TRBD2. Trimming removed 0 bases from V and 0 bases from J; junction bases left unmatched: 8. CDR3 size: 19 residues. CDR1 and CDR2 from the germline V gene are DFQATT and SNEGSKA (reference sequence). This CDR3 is CSARDATSGGDSSYNEQFF. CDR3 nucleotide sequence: TGCAGTGCTAGAGATGCTACTAGCGGGGGGGACAGCTCCTACAATGAGCAGTTCTTC.

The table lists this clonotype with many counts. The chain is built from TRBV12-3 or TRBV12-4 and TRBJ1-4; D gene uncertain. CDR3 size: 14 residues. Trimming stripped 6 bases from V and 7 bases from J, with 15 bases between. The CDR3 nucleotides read TGTGCCAGCAGACCCCCAGGTCTTGGTGAAAAACTGTTTTTT. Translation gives CASRPPGLGEKLFF.

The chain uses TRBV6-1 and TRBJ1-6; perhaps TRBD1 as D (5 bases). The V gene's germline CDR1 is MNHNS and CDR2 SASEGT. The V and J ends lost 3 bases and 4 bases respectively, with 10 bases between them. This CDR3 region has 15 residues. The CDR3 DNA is TGTGCCAGCAGTGACCGGGACGGTTATAATTCACCCCTCCACTTT. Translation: CASSDRDGYNSPLHF.

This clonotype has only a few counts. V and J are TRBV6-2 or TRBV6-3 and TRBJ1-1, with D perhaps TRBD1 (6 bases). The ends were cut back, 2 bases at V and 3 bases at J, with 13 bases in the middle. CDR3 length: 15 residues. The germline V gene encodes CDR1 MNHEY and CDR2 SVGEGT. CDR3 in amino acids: CASSYLQGLDTEAFF. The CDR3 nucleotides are TGTGCCAGCAGTTACCTACAGGGTTTGGACACTGAAGCTTTCTTT.

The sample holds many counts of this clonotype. CDR3 in amino acids: CASSFPGAGLNTIYF. In nucleotides, the CDR3 is TGTGCCAGCAGCTTCCCGGGGGCAGGGTTGAACACCATATATTTT. This sequence joins TRBV7-9 and TRBJ1-3; perhaps TRBD1 as D (6 bases). Germline CDR1 reads SEHNR; CDR2 reads FQNEAQ (reference sequence). Trimming cost V 3 bases and J 7 bases, with 16 bases left between them. The CDR3 runs 15 residues. Full variable domain (missing parts from reference TRBV7-9 and TRBJ1-3): DTGVSQNPRHKITKRGQNVTFRCDPISEHNRLYWYRQTLGQGPEFLTYFQNEAQLEKSRLLSDRFSAERPKGSFSTLEIQRTEQGDSAMYLCASSFPGAGLNTIYFGEGSWLTVV.

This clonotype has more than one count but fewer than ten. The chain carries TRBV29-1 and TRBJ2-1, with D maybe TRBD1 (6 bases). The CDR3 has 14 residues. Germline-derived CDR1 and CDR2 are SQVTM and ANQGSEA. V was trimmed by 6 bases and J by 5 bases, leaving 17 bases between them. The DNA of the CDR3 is TGCAGCGTCTGGGGGCAGGGGTTGGACAATGAGCAGTTCTTC. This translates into CSVWGQGLDNEQFF.